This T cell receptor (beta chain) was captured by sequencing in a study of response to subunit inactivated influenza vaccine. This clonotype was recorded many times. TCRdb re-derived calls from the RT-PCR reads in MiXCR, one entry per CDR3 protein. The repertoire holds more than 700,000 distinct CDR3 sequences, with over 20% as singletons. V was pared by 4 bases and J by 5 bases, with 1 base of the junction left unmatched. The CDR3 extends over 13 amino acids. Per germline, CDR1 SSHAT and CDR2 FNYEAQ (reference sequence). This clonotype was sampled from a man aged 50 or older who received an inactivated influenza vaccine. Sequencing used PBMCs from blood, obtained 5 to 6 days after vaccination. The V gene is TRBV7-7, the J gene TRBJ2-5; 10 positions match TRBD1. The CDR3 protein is CASSSDRGETQYF. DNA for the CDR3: TGTGCCAGCAGCTCGGACAGGGGGGAGACCCAGTACTTC.